Each of the 23 T cell receptor beta chains below was sequenced from the same sample in a study of cytomegalovirus exposure and HLA in healthy donors. Primers for the PCR totalled 60 Vbeta and 13 Jbeta. The repertoire was sequenced with immunoSEQ multiplex PCR; TCRdb's copy has only in-frame clones and lacks some. The sample carries roughly 150,000 clones, roughly 80% recorded once. Material for sequencing was PBMCs. The receptors were gathered from a male donor in good health and CMV-seronegative.

This chain uses TRBV19 with TRBJ2-7; 8 bases match TRBD2. J was trimmed by 4 bases and V by 0 bases; bases with no gene match: 8. The CDR3 contains 16 residues. From germline, CDR1 is LNHDA and CDR2 SQIVND (reference sequence). CDR3: CASSIDGSGGRYEQYF. CDR3 coding DNA: TGTGCCAGTAGTATAGATGGGAGCGGGGGAAGATACGAGCAGTACTTC.

This chain joins TRBV28 and TRBJ1-1, with 7 bases fitting TRBD1. Trimming removed 5 bases from V and 4 bases from J; junction bases left unmatched: 7. The CDR3 is made up of 14 amino acids. CDR1 and CDR2 from the germline V gene are MDHEN and SYDVKM. CDR3 amino acids: CASSLTGWTTEAFF. CDR3 DNA sequence: TGTGCCAGCAGTCTGACAGGGTGGACCACTGAAGCTTTCTTT.

The J gene is TRBJ1-2, the V gene TRBV19; TRBD1 agrees at 8 bases. The CDR3 runs to 17 residues. Trimming removed 5 bases from V and 2 bases from J; junction bases left unmatched: 13. CDR1 is LNHDA, CDR2 SQIVND, per germline (reference sequence). CDR3 sequence reads: CASSLYTAGQVNYGYTF. The CDR3 DNA sequence: TGTGCCAGTAGTTTATACACCGCGGGACAGGTGAACTATGGCTACACCTTC.

This rearrangement joins TRBV28 to TRBJ2-5; D is uncertain. CDR3 size: 15 residues. Germline V CDR1 and CDR2: MDHEN, SYDVKM. Trimming took off 5 bases at V and 4 bases at J, with 17 bases between the two ends. DNA for the CDR3: TGTGCCAGCAGTCCCCCCGCCCTAGTGGGAGAGACCCAGTACTTC. Encoded protein: CASSPPALVGETQYF.

The chain joins TRBV19 to TRBJ1-3, with D maybe TRBD1 (6 bases). The CDR3 spans 15 residues. Trimming took 6 bases from V and 0 from J, leaving 12 bases between them. Germline values: CDR1 LNHDA, CDR2 SQIVND (reference sequence). DNA of the CDR3: TGTGCCAGTAGCCCCGTGGACAGCTCTGGAAACACCATATATTTT. As protein: CASSPVDSSGNTIYF.

This clone was recorded a few times. The gene calls are TRBV19 and TRBJ2-2; 9 bases line up with TRBD1. The CDR3 runs to 18 residues. CDR1 is LNHDA and CDR2 is SQIVND in the germline V gene (reference sequence). V lost 4 bases, J lost 0 bases, and 9 bases stayed unmatched. CDR3 sequence reads: CASSTDAGQGTNTGELFF. The CDR3 region has the DNA TGTGCCAGTAGTACCGATGCGGGACAGGGAACGAACACCGGGGAGCTGTTTTTT.

V is TRBV9 and J is TRBJ1-5, with 8 bases fitting TRBD1. The germline V gene encodes CDR1 SGDLS and CDR2 YYNGEE. J gave up 4 bases and V 3 bases, and 3 bases lay outside the gene matches. The CDR3 spans 14 residues. The CDR3 DNA follows: TGTGCCAGCAGCGCCGGACAGGGTAATCAGCCCCAGCATTTT. Its translation: CASSAGQGNQPQHF.

V gene TRBV6-5 combines with J gene TRBJ2-2; 9 bases align to TRBD1. The CDR3 sequence is 14 residues long. Germline values: CDR1 MNHEY, CDR2 SVGAGI. Losses at the gene ends were 6 bases for V and 6 bases for J; bases not matched to a gene: 5. This CDR3 reads CASRRDRVAGELFF. Here the CDR3 DNA reads TGTGCCAGCAGGAGGGACAGGGTGGCCGGGGAGCTGTTTTTT.

This clone was counted ten times or more. This sequence joins TRBV4-3 and TRBJ2-6; TRBD1 is a possible D gene (5 bases). The CDR3 sequence is 18 residues long. Between the trimmed V and J ends, which lost 0 bases and 0 bases, there was a span of 12 bases. The germline CDR1 and CDR2 sequences are LGHNA and YSLEER. CDR3: CASSQEAKGASGANVLTF. The CDR3 bases are TGCGCCAGCAGCCAAGAGGCAAAAGGGGCCTCTGGGGCCAACGTCCTGACTTTC.

For this clone: A junction boundary mismatches the germline segment, possibly from a read error. The chain joins TRBV9 to TRBJ1-2, with 7 bases matching TRBD1. The CDR3 has 14 amino acids. Per germline, CDR1 SGDLS and CDR2 YYNGEE. The CDR3 loop is CASSLSGTDYGYPF. The CDR3 coding sequence is TGTGCCAGCAGCTTATCCGGGACAGACTATGGCTACCCCTTC.

The chain has TRBV5-8 and TRBJ2-1; no reliable D call. The ends were cut back, 2 bases at V and 5 bases at J, with 8 bases in the middle. This CDR3 is 13 amino acids long. The germline V gene has CDR1 SGHTS and CDR2 YDEGEE. Here the CDR3 DNA reads TGTGCCAGCAGCTTTTGGCAAAACAATGAGCAGTTCTTC. Translation: CASSFWQNNEQFF.

This chain connects TRBV29-1 to TRBJ2-1; 14 bases fit TRBD2. With V trimmed by 3 bases and J by 2 bases, 9 bases remained unmatched. This CDR3 is 18 amino acids long. Germline CDR1 reads SQVTM; CDR2 reads ANQGSEA. Here the CDR3 DNA reads TGCAGCGTTGATGGGACTCCGGGACTAGCGGGAGCCTACAATGAGCAGTTCTTC. This translates into CSVDGTPGLAGAYNEQFF.

The rearrangement uses TRBV6-1 and TRBJ1-5, with 8 bases aligning to TRBD1. Trimming removed 11 bases from V and 3 bases from J; junction bases left unmatched: 9. Germline loops: CDR1 MNHNS, CDR2 SASEGT. This CDR3 has 14 residues. For the CDR3, the DNA is TGTGCCGTCGCGCAGGGGGCGAACAATCAGCCCCAGCATTTT. This gives the protein CAVAQGANNQPQHF.

The CDR3 is CASSLNGDGKLFF. CDR3 nucleotides: TGTGCCAGCAGCTTAAACGGAGATGGTAAACTGTTTTTT. This chain links TRBV7-6 with TRBJ1-4; D call uncertain. V dropped 2 bases and J dropped 11 bases, with 12 bases sitting between them. The CDR3 spans 13 residues. Germline V gene lookup returns CDR1 SGHVS and CDR2 FNYEAQ.

There are many counts of this clone. The chain joins TRBV5-1 to TRBJ1-1, with 9 bases fitting TRBD1. Germline CDR1 and CDR2: SGHRS and YFSETQ. The length of the CDR3 is 14 residues. The V segment lost 5 bases and the J segment 4 bases; nucleotides outside the gene matches: 6. This CDR3 is CASRPTGGITEAFF. CDR3 DNA sequence: TGCGCCAGCAGACCCACAGGGGGCATCACTGAAGCTTTCTTT.

The chain uses TRBV6-5 and TRBJ2-3, with 9 bases aligning to TRBD2. J lost 1 base, V lost 7 bases, and 0 bases had no gene match. Germline V gives CDR1 MNHEY, CDR2 SVGAGI. The CDR3 totals 13 residues. The CDR3 nucleotides are TGTGCCAGCAAGCGGGGGGGCACAGATACGCAGTATTTT. This gives the protein CASKRGGTDTQYF.

The J gene is TRBJ2-7, the V gene TRBV4-1; D is unresolved. V lost 4 bases to trimming and J lost 0 bases, with 13 bases between them. This CDR3 comprises 15 residues. CDR1 is MGHRA, CDR2 YSYEKL, per germline. The CDR3, as DNA: TGCGCCAGCAGCCCTAACCCACTTAGCTCCTACGAGCAGTACTTC. The encoded protein is CASSPNPLSSYEQYF.

The chain links TRBV5-6 to TRBJ2-1; 11 bases are shared with TRBD2. CDR3 size: 13 residues. Germline V gives CDR1 SGHDT, CDR2 YYEEEE. V trimming: 8 bases; J trimming: 10 bases; junction bases outside the gene matches: 8. CDR3 region: CASGSGRAREQFF. In nucleotides, the CDR3 is TGTGCCAGTGGTAGCGGGAGGGCCAGGGAGCAGTTCTTC.

The J gene is TRBJ2-1, the V gene TRBV30; 8 positions agree with TRBD1. The germline V gene encodes CDR1 GTSNPN and CDR2 SVGIG (reference sequence). With V trimmed by 2 bases and J by 8 bases, 2 bases remained unmatched. The CDR3 is 12 residues long. Here the CDR3 reads CAWSPGGDEQFF. CDR3 bases: TGTGCCTGGAGTCCAGGGGGCGATGAGCAGTTCTTC.

The chain has TRBV27 and TRBJ2-7; 11 bases line up with TRBD2. The germline V gene encodes CDR1 MNHEY and CDR2 SMNVEV (reference sequence). With V trimmed by 5 bases and J by 2 bases, 5 bases remained unmatched. This CDR3 has 15 amino acids. The CDR3 reads CASSLGTSGTYEQYF. In DNA, the CDR3 is TGTGCCAGCAGTCTCGGGACTAGCGGAACCTACGAGCAGTACTTC.

This chain connects TRBV6-6 to TRBJ2-1, with D perhaps matching TRBD2 (6 bases). CDR1 and CDR2 from the germline V gene are MNHNY and SVGAGI (reference sequence). Trimming cost V 0 bases and J 4 bases, with 13 bases left between them. The CDR3 totals 16 residues. The CDR3: CASSYSRTTQYNEQFF. The CDR3 coding sequence is TGTGCCAGCAGTTACTCGAGGACTACTCAATACAATGAGCAGTTCTTC.

The chain is built from TRBV7-8 and TRBJ2-3; D possibly corresponds to TRBD2 (6 bases). The germline gives CDR1 SGHVS, CDR2 FQNEAQ. The CDR3 extends over 15 amino acids. Trimming removed 1 base at V and 5 bases at J, with 13 bases between. The DNA of the CDR3 is TGTGCCAGCAGCTTAGTCGGCGGGAAGGGAGATACGCAGTATTTT. Protein product: CASSLVGGKGDTQYF.

This chain joins TRBV18 and TRBJ2-5; 10 bases map to TRBD1. The closer fit of TRBJ2-7 to the DNA end suggests the J call may be wrong. Per the germline V gene, CDR1 is KGHSH and CDR2 is LQKENI. There are 16 residues in the CDR3. The CDR3 nucleotides are TGTGCCAGCTCACCAAGACAGGGGGCAATATCCTACGAGCAGTACTTC. Translation gives CASSPRQGAISYEQYF.